Presented here are 32 T cell receptor beta chains from one specimen sequenced in a study of blood T cell repertoires in COVID-19 (dated by TCRdb to 2020 to 2022). Library construction relied on the immunoSEQ multiplex PCR assay. The source is immuneACCESS, and TCRdb retained only in-frame sequences with V and J called. Part of the clones is not carried over; for the studies checked, unresolved V genes explain less than half of this, and the remainder is unexplained. In all, the sample holds about 270,000 clones, and around 81% of those were seen once. The top ten hold around 3.2% of the sample. The material sequenced was peripheral blood. These receptors were collected from a woman aged 60-75 years with active or convalescent COVID-19.

This clone occurred a few times. The rearrangement uses TRBV21-1 and TRBJ2-7; TRBD1 is taken as the D call from the table, unchecked against the DNA. TRBV21-1 is reported as a pseudogene. The CDR3 loop spans 13 amino acids. CDR3 in amino acids: CASSTTGRYEQYF. In DNA, the CDR3 is TGTGCCAGCAGCACCACAGGGCGGTACGAGCAGTACTTC.

The chain carries TRBV19 and TRBJ1-1; 9 bases map to TRBD1. CDR1 and CDR2 (germline): LNHDA, SQIVND (reference sequence). The CDR3 runs 15 residues. Trimming removed 1 base from V and 6 bases from J; junction bases left unmatched: 6. The CDR3 sequence is CASSIGTGVISEAFF. CDR3 DNA sequence: TGTGCCAGTAGTATAGGGACAGGGGTGATATCTGAAGCTTTCTTT. Full variable domain (remainder filled in from reference TRBV19 and TRBJ1-1): DGGITQSPKYLFRKEGQNVTLSCEQNLNHDAMYWYRQDPGQGLRLIYYSQIVNDFQKGDIAEGYSVSREKKESFPLTVTSAQKNPTAFYLCASSIGTGVISEAFFGQGTRLTVV.

This chain connects TRBV2 to TRBJ2-5, with D possibly matching TRBD2 (6 bases). This CDR3 region has 17 residues. Germline V gives CDR1 SNHLY, CDR2 FYNNEI. The germline V and J ends were trimmed by 2 bases and 4 bases, with 20 bases remaining between them. CDR3 sequence: CASSETQGRGVRETQYF. The CDR3 DNA reads as TGTGCCAGCAGTGAAACCCAGGGCCGCGGGGTGAGAGAGACCCAGTACTTC.

The chain couples TRBV28 to TRBJ1-5, with a tentative D call TRBD1 (5 bases). There are 15 residues in the CDR3. Looked up from germline, CDR1 is MDHEN and CDR2 is SYDVKM. With 1 base removed from V and 6 bases from J, the gap between germline ends came to 13 bases. The CDR3 DNA sequence: TGTGCCAGCAGTTTATATAGTCGGGGGAGTCAGCCCCAGCATTTT. It encodes CASSLYSRGSQPQHF.

The chain joins TRBV5-1 to TRBJ2-1; 14 nucleotides line up with TRBD2. Per the germline V gene, CDR1 is SGHRS and CDR2 is YFSETQ. V shed 4 bases, J shed 0 bases, and the junction held 6 bases outside the gene matches. CDR3 size: 18 residues. The CDR3, as DNA: TGCGCCAGCAGCAAATCCGGGACTAGCGGGAGCTCCTACAATGAGCAGTTCTTC. It encodes CASSKSGTSGSSYNEQFF.

The V gene is TRBV4-2, the J gene TRBJ1-4; 9 bases align to TRBD1. This CDR3 is built from 17 residues. V lost 4 bases, J lost 6 bases, and 12 bases stayed unmatched. Germline V CDR1 and CDR2: LGHNA, YNFKEQ. The DNA of the CDR3 is TGTGCCAGCAGCCCGGGACAGGGCGGCCACTCTGATGAAAAACTGTTTTTT. It is translated as CASSPGQGGHSDEKLFF.

The J gene is TRBJ2-1, the V gene TRBV7-9; no firm D call. This CDR3 is 16 amino acids long. V was shortened by 3 bases and J by 0 bases, with 12 bases between the two germline ends. Germline V gives CDR1 SEHNR, CDR2 FQNEAQ (reference sequence). The CDR3 region has the DNA TGTGCCAGCAGCTTGGCAGGTTATCTCTCCTACAATGAGCAGTTCTTC. This sequence encodes CASSLAGYLSYNEQFF.

The rearrangement links TRBV19 to TRBJ1-5; 7 positions match TRBD1. The CDR3 covers 13 residues. Germline V lookup: CDR1 LNHDA, CDR2 SQIVND (reference sequence). The V and J ends lost 9 bases and 7 bases, in that order; junction bases with no gene match: 9. This CDR3 is CASLDRVGQPQHF. The DNA of the CDR3 is TGTGCCAGCCTAGACAGGGTCGGACAGCCCCAGCATTTT.

This chain joins TRBV2 and TRBJ1-5; no definite D call. The CDR3 is made up of 15 amino acids. Germline values: CDR1 SNHLY, CDR2 FYNNEI. V lost 5 bases to trimming and J lost 4 bases, with 15 bases between them. The CDR3 sequence: CASSFDVRENQPQHF. DNA of the CDR3: TGTGCCAGCAGTTTTGACGTTAGGGAGAATCAGCCCCAGCATTTT.

This chain joins TRBV29-1 and TRBJ2-4, with D possibly matching TRBD1 (6 bases). The CDR3 is made up of 14 amino acids. V was cut by 6 bases and J by 3 bases, with 15 bases left in between. The germline V gene encodes CDR1 SQVTM and CDR2 ANQGSEA. The CDR3 coding sequence is TGCAGCGTAAGCAGGGGAAACGGCAAAAACATTCAGTACTTC. It encodes CSVSRGNGKNIQYF.

The gene calls are TRBV7-6 and TRBJ2-3, with D possibly matching TRBD1 (5 bases). The CDR3 contains 15 residues. Germline V gene data show CDR1 as SGHVS and CDR2 as FNYEAQ. Deletions cut 2 bases from V and 4 bases from J, with 13 bases between. This chain's CDR3 is CASSLISGPPDTQYF. The CDR3 bases are TGTGCCAGCAGCTTAATCTCAGGGCCCCCAGATACGCAGTATTTT.

The V call is TRBV13, the J call TRBJ2-3; 8 positions match TRBD2. Looked up from germline, CDR1 is PRHDT and CDR2 is FYEKMQ (reference sequence). The CDR3 is 20 residues long. V shed 2 bases and J 1 base; nucleotides not matched to a gene: 17. CDR3 nucleotide sequence: TGTGCCAGCAGCTTAAATTTTGGGACTAGTCCCTCATCTGGCACAGATACGCAGTATTTT. Its protein is CASSLNFGTSPSSGTDTQYF.

This chain connects TRBV7-2 to TRBJ2-3, with D possibly being TRBD1 (6 bases). CDR3 length: 14 residues. V was shortened by 3 bases and J by 2 bases, with 9 bases between the two germline ends. Germline lookup yields CDR1 SGHTA and CDR2 FQGNSA. CDR3 coding DNA: TGTGCCAGCAGCTTCTGGACAGCCACAGATACGCAGTATTTT. It codes for CASSFWTATDTQYF.

This clone occurred many times. The chain links TRBV15 to TRBJ2-1, with 7 bases identical to TRBD1. Germline CDR1 and CDR2: LNHNV and YYDKDF (reference sequence). J was trimmed by 5 bases and V by 3 bases; bases with no gene match: 4. This CDR3 comprises 14 residues. The CDR3 region has the DNA TGTGCCACCAGCAGTGACAGGGTTAACAATGAGCAGTTCTTC. It is translated as CATSSDRVNNEQFF.

The V gene is TRBV21-1, the J gene TRBJ2-4; TRBD1 was called by the table and not checked on the DNA. TRBV21-1 is marked as a pseudogene. The CDR3 is 18 amino acids. The CDR3 nucleotides are TGTGCCAGCAGCAAAAAAAGAGACAGGGCCTTAGCCAAAAACATTCAGTACTTC. It encodes CASSKKRDRALAKNIQYF.

The chain joins TRBV11-2 to TRBJ2-7; 10 bases agree with TRBD1. The CDR3 covers 14 residues. Per the germline V gene, CDR1 is SGHAT and CDR2 is FQNNGV. Losses at the gene ends were 3 bases for V and 4 bases for J; bases not matched to a gene: 3. The CDR3 sequence is CASSFGTGAYEQYF. Written as DNA, the CDR3 is TGTGCCAGCAGCTTCGGGACAGGGGCGTACGAGCAGTACTTC.

This CDR3 reads CATWTGDNYEQYF. CDR3 nucleotides: TGTGCCACCTGGACGGGAGATAACTACGAGCAGTACTTC. This sequence joins TRBV10-3 and TRBJ2-7, with D possibly TRBD2 on 6 matching bases. Trimming took off 10 bases at V and 3 bases at J, with 16 bases between the two ends. This CDR3 has 13 residues. From germline, CDR1 is ENHRY and CDR2 SYGVKD.

There are a few counts of this clone. The CDR3 here is CASSLDPGTSESEQYF. CDR3 nucleotides: TGTGCCAGCAGCTTAGATCCCGGGACTAGCGAGAGCGAGCAGTACTTC. The chain links TRBV7-6 to TRBJ2-7; the match to TRBD2 covers 10 bases. The V segment lost 1 base and the J segment 6 bases; nucleotides outside the gene matches: 9. The CDR3 covers 16 residues. Germline V gene sequence: CDR1 SGHVS, CDR2 FNYEAQ.

V is TRBV6-5 and J is TRBJ1-3; 7 nucleotides align to TRBD1. In germline, CDR1 is MNHEY, CDR2 SVGAGI. CDR3 size: 15 residues. The ends lost 2 bases at V and 1 base at J; junction bases unmatched: 2. As DNA, the CDR3 is TGTGCCAGCAGTTACCCGACAGGGTCTGGAAACACCATATATTTT. Its protein product is CASSYPTGSGNTIYF.

This clone was picked up a small number of times. The gene calls are TRBV6-2 or TRBV6-3 and TRBJ2-3, with 9 bases matching TRBD1. The junction had 10 bases not matched to a gene; V was cut back by 6 bases and J by 6 bases. This CDR3 spans 15 amino acids. CDR1 and CDR2 from the germline V gene are MNHEY and SVGEGT. In DNA form, the CDR3 reads TGTGCCAGCAGCCACGCCGGACAGGGGATGGATACGCAGTATTTT. This encodes CASSHAGQGMDTQYF.

A few counts support this clone. The J gene is TRBJ2-2, the V gene TRBV5-1; TRBD1 matches at 9 bases. Germline assignment: CDR1 SGHRS and CDR2 YFSETQ. There are 16 residues in the CDR3. V was pared by 0 bases and J by 0 bases, with 0 bases of the junction left unmatched. The CDR3, as DNA: TGCGCCAGCAGCTTGGGGACAGGGGCGAACACCGGGGAGCTGTTTTTT. Translation gives CASSLGTGANTGELFF.

This chain connects TRBV11-2 to TRBJ2-7, with a tentative D call TRBD1 (5 bases). The CDR3 has 15 amino acids. V was pared by 3 bases and J by 2 bases, with 14 bases between. In germline, CDR1 is SGHAT, CDR2 FQNNGV. The CDR3 nucleotides are TGTGCCAGCAGCTTGACAGTCTCGGGTGCCTACGAGCAGTACTTC. The encoded protein is CASSLTVSGAYEQYF.

This chain joins TRBV14 and TRBJ1-1; D possibly corresponds to TRBD1 (5 bases). The germline V gene has CDR1 SGHDN and CDR2 FVKESK. The CDR3 extends over 14 amino acids. Trimming cost V 0 bases and J 4 bases, with 9 bases left between them. CDR3 coding DNA: TGTGCCAGCAGCCAAGATCCTACAGGCACTGAAGCTTTCTTT. This translates into CASSQDPTGTEAFF. Together with reference TRBV14 and TRBJ1-1, the CDR3 gives the full variable domain: EAGVTQFPSHSVIEKGQTVTLRCDPISGHDNLYWYRRVMGKEIKFLLHFVKESKQDESGMPNNRFLAERTGGTYSTLKVQPAELEDSGVYFCASSQDPTGTEAFFGQGTRLTVV.

The table lists this clone with a count of one. V usage is TRBV5-6 and J usage is TRBJ2-1, with 10 bases matching TRBD2. CDR3 length equals 16 residues. Trimming cost V 2 bases and J 0 bases; bases outside gene matches: 2. CDR1 and CDR2 (germline): SGHDT, YYEEEE. The CDR3 DNA reads as TGTGCCAGCAGCTTTAGCGGGGGGAGCTCCTACAATGAGCAGTTCTTC. This gives the protein CASSFSGGSSYNEQFF. The full variable domain, in which reference TRBV5-6 and TRBJ2-1 provide the parts outside the CDR3, is DAGVTQSPTHLIKTRGQQVTLRCSPKSGHDTVSWYQQALGQGPQFIFQYYEEEERQRGNFPDRFSGHQFPNYSSELNVNALLLGDSALYLCASSFSGGSSYNEQFFGPGTRLTVL.

This clone was detected many times. In the same sample, other DNA sequences code for this CDR3. V gene TRBV6-5 combines with J gene TRBJ1-1, with 8 nucleotides matching TRBD1. The CDR3 totals 14 residues. With 5 bases clipped from V and 1 base from J, the junction kept 3 bases outside the gene matches. Germline values: CDR1 MNHEY, CDR2 SVGAGI. The CDR3 DNA is TGTGCCAGCAGTAGACAGGGGAGGAACACTGAAGCTTTCTTT. Protein: CASSRQGRNTEAFF.

The chain links TRBV28 to TRBJ1-6; D not certain. The germline V gene encodes CDR1 MDHEN and CDR2 SYDVKM. Trimming removed 6 bases at V and 7 bases at J, with 16 bases between. The CDR3 contains 15 residues. In DNA, the CDR3 is TGTGCCAGCAGCCACCCCGGGAGACCGAATTCACCCCTCCACTTT. Residues: CASSHPGRPNSPLHF.

In this sample, this clone turned up once. The chain employs TRBV18 and TRBJ1-2, with 8 nucleotides matching TRBD1. CDR3 length: 14 residues. The V gene end was trimmed by 1 base and the J gene end by 7 bases; junction bases not matched to a gene: 5. Germline CDR1 and CDR2: KGHSH and LQKENI. CDR3 DNA sequence: TGTGCCAGCTCACCACTTTCAGGGGGCGCTGGCTACACCTTC. Its protein product is CASSPLSGGAGYTF. Full variable domain (missing parts from reference TRBV18 and TRBJ1-2): NAGVMQNPRHLVRRRGQEARLRCSPMKGHSHVYWYRQLPEEGLKFMVYLQKENIIDESGMPKERFSAEFPKEGPSILRIQQVVRGDSAAYFCASSPLSGGAGYTFGSGTRLTVV.

The table lists this clone with a few counts. V and J are TRBV28 and TRBJ2-5, with a tentative D call TRBD2 (6 bases). Trimming left V 5 bases short and J 3 bases short, with 16 bases between. Germline-derived CDR1 and CDR2 are MDHEN and SYDVKM. This CDR3 spans 15 amino acids. CDR3 sequence reads: CASSLTGTAKETQYF. CDR3 DNA: TGTGCCAGCAGTCTAACCGGGACTGCCAAAGAGACCCAGTACTTC.

The CDR3 DNA sequence: TGTGCCAGTAAGCAGCGGGGGAACACAGATACGCAGTATTTT. This gives the protein CASKQRGNTDTQYF. This chain joins TRBV6-5 and TRBJ2-3; 8 nucleotides line up with TRBD2. J was trimmed by 2 bases and V by 9 bases; bases with no gene match: 7. Germline V CDR1 and CDR2: MNHEY, SVGAGI. This CDR3 is 14 amino acids long.

The chain uses TRBV6-5 and TRBJ2-5, with 10 positions matching TRBD1. The junction had 9 bases not matched to a gene; V was cut back by 6 bases and J by 8 bases. Germline values: CDR1 MNHEY, CDR2 SVGAGI. The length of the CDR3 is 14 residues. The CDR3 loop reads CASSDTGQGITQYF. The CDR3 nucleotides read TGTGCCAGCAGCGACACGGGACAGGGGATAACCCAGTACTTC.

V and J are TRBV3-1 (or the pseudogene TRBV3-2) and TRBJ2-5; 8 bases are shared with TRBD2. Germline V CDR1 and CDR2: LGHDT, YNNKEL (reference sequence). The CDR3 extends over 17 amino acids. Trimming removed 0 bases from V and 1 base from J; junction bases left unmatched: 7. The CDR3 reads CASSQEGPGGAQETQYF. In nucleotides, the CDR3 is TGTGCCAGCAGCCAAGAGGGACCGGGGGGGGCCCAAGAGACCCAGTACTTC.

The chain links TRBV7-9 to TRBJ1-1; the match to TRBD1 covers 8 bases. The germline V gene encodes CDR1 SEHNR and CDR2 FQNEAQ (reference sequence). This CDR3 region has 15 residues. J gave up 8 bases and V 5 bases, and 13 bases lay outside the gene matches. CDR3 in amino acids: CASSKYRDRILEAFF. In DNA form, the CDR3 reads TGTGCCAGCAGCAAGTACCGGGACAGGATTTTAGAAGCTTTCTTT.